The clone carrying this TCR beta chain has ten or more counts. The antigen remains unidentified. This specimen comes from a study of T cells in Graves' hyperthyroidism and ophthalmopathy. General study findings and limits: Most thyroid clonotypes with frequency above 0.001 were detected in blood.

There were TCR beta CDR3 regions amplified from RNA transcripts. HTBI primers drove first-round RT-PCR of the TCR CDR3. TCRdb processed the multiplex PCR reads anew with MiXCR; each CDR3 protein has one entry. The data hold about 520,000 distinct CDR3 sequences, with around a quarter observed a single time. This CDR3 spans 18 amino acids. V was trimmed by 5 bases and J by 0 bases, leaving 19 bases between them. In germline, CDR1 is MRHNA, CDR2 SNTAGT. The sample comprised blood. The sequence was collected from a woman aged 25-40 years with Graves' ophthalmopathy. The chain carries TRBV6-4 and TRBJ2-2, with a possible D match to TRBD1 (5 bases). CDR3 region: CASSSLTTVSANTGELFF. The CDR3 DNA reads TGTGCCAGCAGTAGCCTAACGACAGTTTCAGCGAACACCGGGGAGCTGTTTTTT.